Sequencing of this T cell receptor beta chain was carried out in a study of identical twins. Each donor was a healthy Caucasian. Each CDR3 protein gets one entry after TCRdb re-called the 5' RACE reads with MiXCR. There are around 690,000 distinct CDR3 sequences in the sample; 21% occur only once, and over 4% lies in the top ten. The V end was cut by 0 bases, the J end by 4 bases, with 16 bases between. This CDR3 is built from 17 residues. Germline CDR1 and CDR2: DFQATT and SNEGSKA (reference sequence). These data were likewise used in another study, on T cells expressing NK-cell markers. This second report adds: The study drew TCR beta repertoires from sorted CD3+CD56+NKG2C+, CD3+CD56+NKG2C- and CD3+CD56-NKG2C+ T cells. Only alpha-beta TCR T cells were sorted in several experiments, using an anti-gamma-delta TCR antibody.

The sequencing input was PBMCs. This sequence was found in a woman aged 18-30 years in good health. The chain links TRBV20-1 to TRBJ1-6; D remains unclear. CDR3 amino acids: CSAREGQKAGYNSPLHF. In DNA, the CDR3 is TGCAGTGCTAGAGAAGGCCAGAAGGCCGGATATAATTCACCCCTCCACTTT.